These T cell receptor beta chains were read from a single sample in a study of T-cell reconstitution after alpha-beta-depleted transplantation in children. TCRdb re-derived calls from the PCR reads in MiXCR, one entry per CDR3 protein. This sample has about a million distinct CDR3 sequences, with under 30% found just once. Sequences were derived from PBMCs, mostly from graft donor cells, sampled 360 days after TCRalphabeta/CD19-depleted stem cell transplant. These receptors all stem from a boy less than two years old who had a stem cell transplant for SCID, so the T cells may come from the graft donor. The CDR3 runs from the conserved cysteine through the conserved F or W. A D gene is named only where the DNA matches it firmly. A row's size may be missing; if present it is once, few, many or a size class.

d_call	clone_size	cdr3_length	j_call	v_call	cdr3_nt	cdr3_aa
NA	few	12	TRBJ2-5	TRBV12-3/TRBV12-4	TGTGCCAGCACCGTCTACTCGGAGACCCAGTACTTC	CASTVYSETQYF
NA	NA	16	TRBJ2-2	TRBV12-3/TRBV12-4	TGTGCCAGCAGTCCGAGGGGGGGTTCGGACACCGGGGAGCTGTTTTTT	CASSPRGGSDTGELFF
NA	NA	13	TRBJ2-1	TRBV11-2	TGTGCCAGCAGCTTACTGTCTTCCGTGGAGCAGTTCTTC	CASSLLSSVEQFF
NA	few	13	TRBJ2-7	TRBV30	TGTGCCTGGAGTGTACTTACGGAATGGGAGCAGTACTTC	CAWSVLTEWEQYF
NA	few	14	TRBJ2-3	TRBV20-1	TGCAGTGCCAGCCGGGACGATGGCACAGATACGCAGTATTTT	CSASRDDGTDTQYF
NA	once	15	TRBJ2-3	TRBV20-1	TGCAGTGCTAGAGATCTGACGGGGGCAGGAGATACGCAGTATTTT	CSARDLTGAGDTQYF
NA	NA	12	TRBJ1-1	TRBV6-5	TGTGCCAGCATTTCGGGGGACACTGAAGCTTTCTTT	CASISGDTEAFF
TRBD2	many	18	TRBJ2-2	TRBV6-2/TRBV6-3	TGTGCCAGCAGTTGGAAGGGACTAGCGATTGGCAACACCGGGGAGCTGTTTTTT	CASSWKGLAIGNTGELFF
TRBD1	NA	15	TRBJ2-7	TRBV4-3	TGCGCCAGCAGCCAACGGACAGGTACCTCCTACGAGCAGTACTTC	CASSQRTGTSYEQYF
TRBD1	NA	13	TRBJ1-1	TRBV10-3	TGTGCCATCAGGGGACAGGCGAACACTGAAGCTTTCTTT	CAIRGQANTEAFF
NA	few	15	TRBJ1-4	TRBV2	TGTGCCAGCACCCAGAGGGGGAGGGAAGTTGAAAAACTGTTTTTT	CASTQRGREVEKLFF
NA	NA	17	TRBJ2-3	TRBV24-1	TGTGCCACCAGTGCCCTGGGGGGGGGCCCACTCACAGATACGCAGTATTTT	CATSALGGGPLTDTQYF
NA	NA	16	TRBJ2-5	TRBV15	TGTGCCACCAGCGCTGACGGTATTCTGGGCGGTGAGACCCAGTACTTC	CATSADGILGGETQYF
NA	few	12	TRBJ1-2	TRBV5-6	TGTGCCAGCAGCTTCGCGGGGGCAGGCTACACCTTC	CASSFAGAGYTF
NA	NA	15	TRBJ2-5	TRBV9	TGTGCCAGCAGCGTAGGAGCGGCAGGGCAAGAGACCCAGTACTTC	CASSVGAAGQETQYF
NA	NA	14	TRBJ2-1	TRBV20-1	TGCAGTGCTAGAAAAAAGGGGGAGTACAATGAGCAGTTCTTC	CSARKKGEYNEQFF
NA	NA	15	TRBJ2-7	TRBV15	TGTGCCACCAGCAGAGGTGGCGGACCGACCTACGAGCAGTACTTC	CATSRGGGPTYEQYF
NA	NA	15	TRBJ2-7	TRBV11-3	TGTGCCAGCAGTTCAGGGGACATTCGACCCTACGAGCAGTACTTC	CASSSGDIRPYEQYF
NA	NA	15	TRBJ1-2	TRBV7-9	TGTGCCAGCAGCTTGCATTTGGGTCGGAACTATGGCTACACCTTC	CASSLHLGRNYGYTF
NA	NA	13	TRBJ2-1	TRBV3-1	TGTGCCAGCAGCCGGCCAAAGACTAGGGTCTGGGTCTTC	CASSRPKTRVWVF
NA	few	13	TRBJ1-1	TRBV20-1	TGCAGTGCCGACAGGTCCATGAACACTGAAGCTTTCTTT	CSADRSMNTEAFF
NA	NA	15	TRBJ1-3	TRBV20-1	TGCAGTGCTAGTTATGGGTTGGTGTGGGGAAACACCATATATTTT	CSASYGLVWGNTIYF
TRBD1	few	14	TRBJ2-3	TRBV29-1	TGCAGCGCTGGGTCAGGGGGCCCCCCAGATACGCAGTATTTT	CSAGSGGPPDTQYF
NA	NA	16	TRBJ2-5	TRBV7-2	TGTGCCAGCAGCCGTGCTTGGACACCCTTTCAAGAGACCCAGTACTTC	CASSRAWTPFQETQYF
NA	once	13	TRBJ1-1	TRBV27	TGTGCCAGCAGTTTGGGAAACCGAGGGGAAGCTTTCTTT	CASSLGNRGEAFF
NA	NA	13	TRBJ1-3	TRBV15	TGTGCCACCAGGCACAGACCTGGAAACACCATATATTTT	CATRHRPGNTIYF
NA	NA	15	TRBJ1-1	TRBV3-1	TGTGCCAGCAGCCAAGGGTTAGCGCAGTACACTGAAGCTTTCTTT	CASSQGLAQYTEAFF
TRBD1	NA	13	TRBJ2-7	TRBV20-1	TGCAGTGCCGTACAGGGGGCCCCCTACGAGCAGTACTTC	CSAVQGAPYEQYF
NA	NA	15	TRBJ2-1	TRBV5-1	TGCGCCAGCAGCTTGGATCGGCTAGGGGGGGGAGAGCAGTTCTTC	CASSLDRLGGGEQFF
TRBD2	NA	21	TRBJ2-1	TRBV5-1	TGCGCCAGCAGCTTGGCGACGGCTAGCGGCCTTTATCTGAGCTCCTACAATGAGCAGTTCTTC	CASSLATASGLYLSSYNEQFF
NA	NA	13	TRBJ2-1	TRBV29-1	TGCGGTGGGAGACAAACCTCCTACAATGAGCAGTTCTTC	CGGRQTSYNEQFF
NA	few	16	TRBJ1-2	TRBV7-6	TGTGCCAGCAGCTTAGGGGGGCAGGCCACTAACTATGGCTACACCTTC	CASSLGGQATNYGYTF
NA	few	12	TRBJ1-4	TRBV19	TGTGCCAGTAGTATTTATAATGAAAAACTGTTTTTT	CASSIYNEKLFF
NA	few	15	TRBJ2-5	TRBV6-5	TGTGCCAGCAGTTACCGGAGCGGGCCCCCCGGGACCCAGTACTTC	CASSYRSGPPGTQYF
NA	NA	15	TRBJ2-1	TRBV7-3	TGTGCCAGCAGCTCTCACAGGGCAGCCTACAATGAGCAGTTCTTC	CASSSHRAAYNEQFF
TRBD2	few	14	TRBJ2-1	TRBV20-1	TGCAGCTCCCAGCGGGGTGACTCCTACAATGAGCAGTTCTTC	CSSQRGDSYNEQFF
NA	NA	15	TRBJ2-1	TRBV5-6	TGTGCCAGCAGCTGGCAGGGTCTTCCCTACAATGAGCAGTTCTTC	CASSWQGLPYNEQFF
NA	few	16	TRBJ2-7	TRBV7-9	TGTGCCAGCAGCAAGATGAGCGGGCCAAGTCCCTACGAGCAGTACTTC	CASSKMSGPSPYEQYF
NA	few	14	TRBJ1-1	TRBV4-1	TGCGCCAGCAGCCAAGAATCCAGGGGCACTGAAGCTTTCTTT	CASSQESRGTEAFF
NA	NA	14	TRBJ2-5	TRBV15	TGTGCCACCAGCAGAGGGAACAGTCAAGAGACCCAGTACTTC	CATSRGNSQETQYF
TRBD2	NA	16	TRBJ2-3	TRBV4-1	TGCGCCAGCAGCCCGGGGGGGGGTAAGGGCACAGATACGCAGTATTTT	CASSPGGGKGTDTQYF
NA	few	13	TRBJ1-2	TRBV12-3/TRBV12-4	TGTGCCAGCAGTTTCCCTACCCTCTATGGCTACACCTTC	CASSFPTLYGYTF
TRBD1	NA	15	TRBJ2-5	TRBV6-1	TGTGCCATCAGTGAAGCGGACAGGGGAGGGGAGACCCAGTACTTC	CAISEADRGGETQYF
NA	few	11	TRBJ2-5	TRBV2	TGTGCCAGCAGCGAAATAGAGACCCAGTACTTC	CASSEIETQYF
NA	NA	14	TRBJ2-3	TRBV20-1	TGCAGTGTTCAAGACCGGGACCACACAGATACGCAGTATTTT	CSVQDRDHTDTQYF
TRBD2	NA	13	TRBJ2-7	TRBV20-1	TGCAGTGCTTGTAGTAGCGGGGGGGACGAGCAGTACTTC	CSACSSGGDEQYF
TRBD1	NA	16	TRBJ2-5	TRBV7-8	TGTGCCAGCAGCTTATTCGGGACAGGGGCCCAAGAGACCCAGTACTTC	CASSLFGTGAQETQYF
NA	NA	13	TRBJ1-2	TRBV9	TGTGCCAGCAGCGTAGGTGGAGGGTATGGCTACACCTTC	CASSVGGGYGYTF
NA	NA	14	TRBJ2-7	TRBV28	TGTGCCAGCAGCCCTGGGGGGGGGCGTAACGAGCAGTACTTC	CASSPGGGRNEQYF
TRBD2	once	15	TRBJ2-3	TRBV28	TGTGCCAGCCGTCCAGGACTAGCGGGGGGATATACGCAGTATTTT	CASRPGLAGGYTQYF
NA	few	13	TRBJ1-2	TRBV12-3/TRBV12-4	TGTGCCAGCAGTTTACTAGGGGACATCGGCTACACCTTC	CASSLLGDIGYTF
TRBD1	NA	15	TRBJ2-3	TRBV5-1	TGCGCCAGCACCCCGGGACAGAAAAGCACAGATACGCAGTATTTT	CASTPGQKSTDTQYF
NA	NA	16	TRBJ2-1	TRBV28	TGTGCCAGCAGTTCTTCCCCGGGGGGCGAAAGGGGGGAGCAGTTCTTC	CASSSSPGGERGEQFF